These T cell receptor beta chains were read from a single sample in a study of cytomegalovirus exposure and HLA in healthy donors. This table comes from immunoSEQ multiplex PCR, and its TCRdb copy is limited to in-frame clones, with some not included. Among 150,000 or so clones, roughly four fifths were seen once, and the ten largest hold approximately 7.2%. Material for sequencing was PBMCs. These receptors were collected from a male donor in good health and CMV-seronegative. CDR3s include the opening cysteine and the closing phenylalanine or tryptophan. D genes are given only for firm matches. Part of the rows lack a size; the others show once, few, many or a class for expanded clones.

CDR3nt: TGTGCCAGCAGCAAAAGCCCCGGACTAGTTTTGGATAGCACAGATACGCAGTATTTT
CDR3aa: CASSKSPGLVLDSTDTQYF
j_gene: TRBJ2-3
abundance: -
d_gene: -
v_gene: TRBV21-1

CDR3nt: TGTGCCAGCAGCACGACCCTGCGTTCGGGGTCCTACAATGAGCAGTTCTTC
CDR3aa: CASSTTLRSGSYNEQFF
j_gene: TRBJ2-1
abundance: -
d_gene: -
v_gene: TRBV5-6

CDR3nt: TGTGCCACCCAGAGAGGGGGGACAGTCAATCAGCCCCAGCATTTT
CDR3aa: CATQRGGTVNQPQHF
j_gene: TRBJ1-5
abundance: -
d_gene: TRBD1
v_gene: TRBV15

CDR3nt: TGTGCCAGTAGTATTGCAGGGTCCCTCGCTAATTACAATGAGCAGTTCTTC
CDR3aa: CASSIAGSLANYNEQFF
j_gene: TRBJ2-1
abundance: -
d_gene: -
v_gene: TRBV19

CDR3nt: TGTGCCAGCAGCTTAATTCGGACCGGGGAGCTGTTTTTT
CDR3aa: CASSLIRTGELFF
j_gene: TRBJ2-2
abundance: -
d_gene: -
v_gene: TRBV7-2

CDR3nt: TGTGCCAGCAGCTTACGGTATCCCTTGGGCTACACCTTC
CDR3aa: CASSLRYPLGYTF
j_gene: TRBJ1-2
abundance: once
d_gene: -
v_gene: TRBV7-2

CDR3nt: TGTGCTAGCAGCTTAAGACTAGCTATGGGAGAGACCCAGTACTTC
CDR3aa: CASSLRLAMGETQYF
j_gene: TRBJ2-5
abundance: -
d_gene: TRBD2
v_gene: TRBV7-7

CDR3nt: TGTGCCAGCAGTGAAAGTGTCCCGGGGGAGCAGTACTTC
CDR3aa: CASSESVPGEQYF
j_gene: TRBJ2-7
abundance: once
d_gene: -
v_gene: TRBV6-1

CDR3nt: TGTGCCAGCAGCCCTAGCGGGTCGTCCTACGAGCAGTACTTC
CDR3aa: CASSPSGSSYEQYF
j_gene: TRBJ2-7
abundance: -
d_gene: TRBD2
v_gene: TRBV7-3

CDR3nt: TGTGCCAGCAGTCCGAACAGGGCGAGGGGTGAAAAACTGTTTTTT
CDR3aa: CASSPNRARGEKLFF
j_gene: TRBJ1-4
abundance: -
d_gene: -
v_gene: TRBV7-2

CDR3nt: TGTGCCAGCAGCTTAGGGAGTGTGAACACTGAAGCTTTCTTT
CDR3aa: CASSLGSVNTEAFF
j_gene: TRBJ1-1
abundance: few
d_gene: -
v_gene: TRBV7-2

CDR3nt: TGTGCCAGCAGCTTATTTGGGACTAGCGGGGCCACAGATACGCAGTATTTT
CDR3aa: CASSLFGTSGATDTQYF
j_gene: TRBJ2-3
abundance: -
d_gene: TRBD2
v_gene: TRBV7-2

CDR3nt: TGTGCCATCAGGACAGCCGACTCCTACGAGCAGTACTTC
CDR3aa: CAIRTADSYEQYF
j_gene: TRBJ2-7
abundance: once
d_gene: -
v_gene: TRBV10-3

CDR3nt: TGTGCCAGCAGCCAAAACGGCAATGAGCAGTTCTTC
CDR3aa: CASSQNGNEQFF
j_gene: TRBJ2-1
abundance: -
d_gene: -
v_gene: TRBV2

CDR3nt: TGTGCCAGCAGCTTAGGTCTTCAACTAGCGCCGAGATACAATGAGCAGTTCTTC
CDR3aa: CASSLGLQLAPRYNEQFF
j_gene: TRBJ2-1
abundance: -
d_gene: TRBD2
v_gene: TRBV7-9

CDR3nt: TGTGCCAGCAGTTACACCAGGGGGGCAGTCTATGGCTACACCTTC
CDR3aa: CASSYTRGAVYGYTF
j_gene: TRBJ1-2
abundance: -
d_gene: TRBD1
v_gene: TRBV5-6

CDR3nt: TGTGCCAGCAGTCAACCGGGGACAGGAGAGACCCAGTACTTC
CDR3aa: CASSQPGTGETQYF
j_gene: TRBJ2-5
abundance: -
d_gene: TRBD1
v_gene: TRBV28

CDR3nt: TGTGCCAGCAGTGACCCCCCTAAGTACGAGCAGTACTTC
CDR3aa: CASSDPPKYEQYF
j_gene: TRBJ2-7
abundance: -
d_gene: -
v_gene: TRBV2

CDR3nt: TGCGCCAGCAGCTTGGCCAGGGACAGCTATGGCTACACCTTC
CDR3aa: CASSLARDSYGYTF
j_gene: TRBJ1-2
abundance: -
d_gene: TRBD1
v_gene: TRBV5-1

CDR3nt: TGCGCCAGCAGCGCCGCAGGGGTTCACGAGCAGTACTTC
CDR3aa: CASSAAGVHEQYF
j_gene: TRBJ2-7
abundance: -
d_gene: -
v_gene: TRBV5-1

CDR3nt: TGTGCCAGCAGTCCCCAACGACAGCTCGGCGGCTACACCTTC
CDR3aa: CASSPQRQLGGYTF
j_gene: TRBJ1-2
abundance: -
d_gene: -
v_gene: TRBV27

CDR3nt: TGTGCCAGCAGTGAACCCCCGGGACAGGGGGCGAACACCATATATTTT
CDR3aa: CASSEPPGQGANTIYF
j_gene: TRBJ1-3
abundance: once
d_gene: TRBD1
v_gene: TRBV5-6

CDR3nt: TGTGCCAGTAGTATACTATGGACTGGTGGTGAGCAGTTCTTC
CDR3aa: CASSILWTGGEQFF
j_gene: TRBJ2-1
abundance: once
d_gene: -
v_gene: TRBV19

CDR3nt: TGTGCCAGCAGTTGGGCTAGCGGTACCTACGAGCAGTACTTC
CDR3aa: CASSWASGTYEQYF
j_gene: TRBJ2-7
abundance: -
d_gene: TRBD2
v_gene: TRBV27

CDR3nt: TGCGCCAGCAGCCAAGCCGCCGGGACACAGTACGAGCAGTACTTC
CDR3aa: CASSQAAGTQYEQYF
j_gene: TRBJ2-7
abundance: once
d_gene: -
v_gene: TRBV4-1

CDR3nt: TGTGCCAGTAGGAGAGCGGGGGCCAGTACAGAGCAGTACTTC
CDR3aa: CASRRAGASTEQYF
j_gene: TRBJ2-7
abundance: -
d_gene: TRBD2
v_gene: TRBV19

CDR3nt: TGTGCCAGCAGCGCGAGGGGGAAGAGCGGGAGTGTGACAGATACGCAGTATTTT
CDR3aa: CASSARGKSGSVTDTQYF
j_gene: TRBJ2-3
abundance: -
d_gene: TRBD2
v_gene: TRBV9

CDR3nt: TGTGCCAGCAGTTACGTGCCCGGAGGGTACGAGCAGTACTTC
CDR3aa: CASSYVPGGYEQYF
j_gene: TRBJ2-7
abundance: once
d_gene: -
v_gene: TRBV6-6

CDR3nt: TGCGCCAGCAGCCCAGGAGGACAGACGATCTCTGGGGCCAACGTCCTGACTTTC
CDR3aa: CASSPGGQTISGANVLTF
j_gene: TRBJ2-6
abundance: -
d_gene: -
v_gene: TRBV5-1

CDR3nt: TGTGCCAGCAGCCTGACCGGGACTAGCCGTTACGAGCAGTACTTC
CDR3aa: CASSLTGTSRYEQYF
j_gene: TRBJ2-7
abundance: -
d_gene: TRBD2
v_gene: TRBV5-4

CDR3nt: TGTGCCAGAAGCGAGACTAGCGGGCAAGAGACCCAGTACTTC
CDR3aa: CARSETSGQETQYF
j_gene: TRBJ2-5
abundance: -
d_gene: -
v_gene: TRBV7-5

CDR3nt: TGTGCCAGTAGTATCTGGGACACTTCTCGGAATGAGCAGTTCTTC
CDR3aa: CASSIWDTSRNEQFF
j_gene: TRBJ2-1
abundance: -
d_gene: -
v_gene: TRBV19

CDR3nt: TGTGCCAGCAGCGATCGGGACAGCCTGGATACGCAGTATTTT
CDR3aa: CASSDRDSLDTQYF
j_gene: TRBJ2-3
abundance: few
d_gene: TRBD1
v_gene: TRBV11-1

CDR3nt: TGCAGCGTCGATCAGGCGGGGGACACTGAAGCTTTCTTT
CDR3aa: CSVDQAGDTEAFF
j_gene: TRBJ1-1
abundance: -
d_gene: -
v_gene: TRBV29-1

CDR3nt: TGTGCCAGCAGAGGGACAGGCGGGGAGCTGTTTTTT
CDR3aa: CASRGTGGELFF
j_gene: TRBJ2-2
abundance: -
d_gene: TRBD1
v_gene: TRBV6-5

CDR3nt: TGTGCCAGCAGCCTCACTCAAAGCGGGGGTGGGGTGTCAGATACGCAGTATTTT
CDR3aa: CASSLTQSGGGVSDTQYF
j_gene: TRBJ2-3
abundance: -
d_gene: TRBD2
v_gene: TRBV7-2

CDR3nt: TGTGCCTGGAGGGAGACAGGGGGCGACGAGCAGTGCTTC
CDR3aa: CAWRETGGDEQCF
j_gene: TRBJ2-7
abundance: -
d_gene: TRBD1
v_gene: TRBV30

CDR3nt: TGCGCCAGCAGCTCCTGGACAGGGACTGAAGCTTTCTTT
CDR3aa: CASSSWTGTEAFF
j_gene: TRBJ1-1
abundance: few
d_gene: TRBD1
v_gene: TRBV5-1

CDR3nt: TGTGCCAGCAGTTTAGAAGCCCGACTAGCGGGGGACAATGAGCAGTTCTTC
CDR3aa: CASSLEARLAGDNEQFF
j_gene: TRBJ2-1
abundance: once
d_gene: TRBD2
v_gene: TRBV27

CDR3nt: TGCGCCAGCAGCCCCCTAGCGGGAGGGCCCGGAGCCAAAAACATTCAGTACTTC
CDR3aa: CASSPLAGGPGAKNIQYF
j_gene: TRBJ2-4
abundance: -
d_gene: TRBD2
v_gene: TRBV5-1

CDR3nt: TGTGCCAGCAGTTCCGGACAGAAAAACACTGAAGCTTTCTTT
CDR3aa: CASSSGQKNTEAFF
j_gene: TRBJ1-1
abundance: -
d_gene: -
v_gene: TRBV28

CDR3nt: TGTGCAAGTCGCTTAGCCCGACACTTACCGGGACAGGACACCGGGGAGCTGTTTTTT
CDR3aa: CASRLARHLPGQDTGELFF
j_gene: TRBJ2-2
abundance: -
d_gene: -
v_gene: TRBV12-2

CDR3nt: TGTGCCAGCAGCTTAGCGCGTGGGCTAGCAGTCTCCTACAATGAGCAGTTCTTC
CDR3aa: CASSLARGLAVSYNEQFF
j_gene: TRBJ2-1
abundance: -
d_gene: -
v_gene: TRBV7-6

CDR3nt: TGTGCCAGCAGTTTCCCCCGGGGTGAAGCTTTCTTT
CDR3aa: CASSFPRGEAFF
j_gene: TRBJ1-1
abundance: few
d_gene: -
v_gene: TRBV6-5